The rows below give T cell receptor beta chains drawn from one sample of a study of blood T cell repertoires in COVID-19. Only in-frame clones appear in the TCRdb table, and some are missing; sequencing was by immunoSEQ multiplex PCR. Of some 120,000 clones listed, approximately 81% are singletons. Sequenced: peripheral blood. These receptors all stem from a man in his forties or fifties with acute or convalescent COVID-19. Both conserved end residues are part of each CDR3. The D gene is left open where the match is weak. Only some rows state a clone size, as once, few, many or a class for expanded clones.

CDR3nt | CDR3aa | v_gene | d_gene | abundance | j_gene
TGCGCCAGCAGCCAAGTTCCCTCCCTAGCGGGATTTTACGAGCAGTACTTC | CASSQVPSLAGFYEQYF | TRBV4-1 | TRBD2 | - | TRBJ2-7
TGCGCCAGCAGCCCGGACAGGGAGGCTTCGGGCTACAATGAGCAGTTCTTC | CASSPDREASGYNEQFF | TRBV4-1 | TRBD1 | - | TRBJ2-1
TGTGCCAGCAGCTGGCGCCTCCACAGGCCCTTGAACCAAGAGACCCAGTACTTC | CASSWRLHRPLNQETQYF | TRBV11-3 | - | - | TRBJ2-5
TGTGCCAGCAGCTTCGACAGGTCTCGTCCATCACCCCTCCACTTT | CASSFDRSRPSPLHF | TRBV7-2 | - | once | TRBJ1-6
TGTGCCAGCAGTTCCCCTAGCGGGAGGGTGAGTTACGAGCAGTACTTC | CASSSPSGRVSYEQYF | TRBV28 | TRBD2 | - | TRBJ2-7
TGTGCCAGCAGTGAAGTCGTAGGGGACAGTGGAGACTTC | CASSEVVGDSGDF | TRBV2 | TRBD1 | few | TRBJ2-5
TGTGCCAGCAGTGATTTGGGAGGGGAGGGAACTAATGAAAAACTGTTTTTT | CASSDLGGEGTNEKLFF | TRBV6-1 | - | - | TRBJ1-4
TGTGCCAGCTCACCCGAGGGTACCTCCTACAATGAGCAGTTCTTC | CASSPEGTSYNEQFF | TRBV18 | - | - | TRBJ2-1
TGCGCCAGCAGACGGACTAGCGGGAACACCGGGGAGCTGTTTTTT | CASRRTSGNTGELFF | TRBV5-1 | TRBD2 | - | TRBJ2-2
TGTGCCAGTAGAACTCGCGGGAGGCCGCTGGAGCAGTTCTTC | CASRTRGRPLEQFF | TRBV28 | TRBD2 | - | TRBJ2-1
TGTGCCAGCTCACCAGGATTAGGGAGAGAGGTCCAGTACTTC | CASSPGLGREVQYF | TRBV18 | - | - | TRBJ2-5
TGTGCCAGCAGCTTTCGGGCGGGCTACAATGAGCAGTTCTTC | CASSFRAGYNEQFF | TRBV7-2 | - | - | TRBJ2-1
TGCAGCGGTAGCGGGAGGGCCGCAAATGAGCAGTTCTTC | CSGSGRAANEQFF | TRBV29-1 | TRBD2 | - | TRBJ2-1
TGTGCCAGCACCTCAGGGGACCACTATGGCTACACCTTC | CASTSGDHYGYTF | TRBV12-3/TRBV12-4 | - | - | TRBJ1-2
TGTGCCAGCTCACCCGCCGGGACAGGGTCTTATCAGCCCCAGCATTTT | CASSPAGTGSYQPQHF | TRBV18 | TRBD1 | - | TRBJ1-5
TGTGCCAGCAGCTATGGGGGGACTAGCCTTAGCACAGATACGCAGTATTTT | CASSYGGTSLSTDTQYF | TRBV5-6 | TRBD2 | - | TRBJ2-3
TGCAGTGCTAGTTCGCCCCCCCCGGTGGATACGCAGTATTTT | CSASSPPPVDTQYF | TRBV20-1 | - | - | TRBJ2-3
TGCAGTGCTAGTGGGGGACTAGCGGGGGCCCCAGATACGCAGTATTTT | CSASGGLAGAPDTQYF | TRBV20-1 | TRBD2 | - | TRBJ2-3
TGTGCCAGCTCACGGACTCCTAGCTCCTATAATTCACCCCTCCACTTT | CASSRTPSSYNSPLHF | TRBV18 | - | few | TRBJ1-6
TGTGCCAGCAGCTTAGTCCGGGATTATAATTCACCCCTCCACTTT | CASSLVRDYNSPLHF | TRBV7-2 | - | - | TRBJ1-6
TGTGCCAGCAGCCGAACTGACTGGCGGGGCCCCATGAACACTGAAGCTTTCTTT | CASSRTDWRGPMNTEAFF | TRBV7-6 | - | - | TRBJ1-1
TGTGCCACCAGCGAAGGGACATCTAGCCTCTATGGCTACACCTTC | CATSEGTSSLYGYTF | TRBV15 | - | - | TRBJ1-2
TGTGCCAGCAGCAGCCACGGGACAGGACCTGGAAACACCATATATTTT | CASSSHGTGPGNTIYF | TRBV7-2 | TRBD1 | - | TRBJ1-3
TGTGCCAGCAGTTACTCTTCCTCCCGGACTAGCGGGCGATCATCCTACAATGAGCAGTTCTTC | CASSYSSSRTSGRSSYNEQFF | TRBV6-2/TRBV6-3 | TRBD2 | - | TRBJ2-1
TGTGCCAGCTCACCAGACAGACATAATTCACCCCTCCACTTT | CASSPDRHNSPLHF | TRBV18 | - | - | TRBJ1-6
TGTGCCAGCAGTGAAAACCCAGCCGGGACTGGAAACACCATATATTTT | CASSENPAGTGNTIYF | TRBV2 | - | - | TRBJ1-3
TGTGCCAGCAGCTTAACGCAACTAGCGGGGCCGGTCCAAGAGACCCAGTACTTC | CASSLTQLAGPVQETQYF | TRBV7-3 | TRBD2 | - | TRBJ2-5
TGTGCCAGCAGCCTAGCGGGGGGTGTTAATGAGCAGTTCTTC | CASSLAGGVNEQFF | TRBV7-2 | TRBD2 | - | TRBJ2-1
TGTGCCAGTAGGAAGGGGCGTGCGGAGCAGTACTTC | CASRKGRAEQYF | TRBV2 | - | - | TRBJ2-7
TGTGCCAGCAGCTTAGCGGGCAGGGGGCGCGGCTACACCTTC | CASSLAGRGRGYTF | TRBV13 | TRBD1 | - | TRBJ1-2
TGCAGTGCTAGTCCCGACGGGGTCGGCACTGAAGCTTTCTTT | CSASPDGVGTEAFF | TRBV20-1 | - | - | TRBJ1-1
TGTGCCAGCAGCTTACGTAAGACAGCGACTAGCACAGATACGCAGTATTTT | CASSLRKTATSTDTQYF | TRBV7-2 | - | - | TRBJ2-3
TGTGCCAGCAGCTTGGCACAGGGGGCAAGGAGGAATCAGCCCCAGCATTTT | CASSLAQGARRNQPQHF | TRBV5-5 | TRBD1 | - | TRBJ1-5
TGTGCCAGCAGCCAAGGCGCGTTCGGGGAGACCCAGTACTTC | CASSQGAFGETQYF | TRBV16 | - | once | TRBJ2-5
TGTGCCAGCAGGGGGAAGGGGACAGGGTATTACGAGCAGTACTTC | CASRGKGTGYYEQYF | TRBV6-5 | TRBD1 | - | TRBJ2-7
TGTGCCATCGGGGAGGCAGGGGGATTAAATACGCAGTATTTT | CAIGEAGGLNTQYF | TRBV6-5 | - | - | TRBJ2-3
TGCGCCAGCAGCTTGACGACAGGGACTGGGGCCAACGTCCTGACTTTC | CASSLTTGTGANVLTF | TRBV5-1 | TRBD1 | - | TRBJ2-6
TGCGCCAGCAGCCGTTTACCGGGACAGATTAACTATGGCTACACCTTC | CASSRLPGQINYGYTF | TRBV4-1 | TRBD1 | - | TRBJ1-2
TGTGCCAGCAGTCGGGGAAGGAACGAGCAGTACTTC | CASSRGRNEQYF | TRBV28 | - | - | TRBJ2-7
TGTGCCAGCAGCCCGCCGTTAGCGGGACCCTACGAGCAGTACTTC | CASSPPLAGPYEQYF | TRBV6-5 | TRBD2 | - | TRBJ2-7
TGTGCCAGGCGGTTGAGACAGACGGTCTCTGGAAACACCATATATTTT | CARRLRQTVSGNTIYF | TRBV6-8 | - | few | TRBJ1-3
TGTGCCAGCAGTTTACGCAGGAGGGGGGGACTAGCGGGAGGGCTCGGCACAGATACGCAGTATTTT | CASSLRRRGGLAGGLGTDTQYF | TRBV28 | TRBD2 | - | TRBJ2-3
TGTGCCAGCAGAGAAAGCGCAGGGGTCGGGGAGACCCAGTACTTC | CASRESAGVGETQYF | TRBV7-2 | - | - | TRBJ2-5
TGTGCCAGCAGCGCCGGGACTCCCCAGGGGGACAATGAGCAGTTCTTC | CASSAGTPQGDNEQFF | TRBV21-1 | - | once | TRBJ2-1
TGTGCCAGCAGCTTGGGATCAGGGGCCAGGGAGCAGTTCTTC | CASSLGSGAREQFF | TRBV5-6 | - | few | TRBJ2-1
TGTGCCAGCAGCCCCGGACTAGCGGGGCGGGGTGAGCAGTTCTTC | CASSPGLAGRGEQFF | TRBV9 | TRBD2 | - | TRBJ2-1
TGTGCCACCTCTGGCTGGGGCAGGGGAAATTTGCAGGCTTTCTTT | CATSGWGRGNLQAFF | TRBV28 | - | - | TRBJ1-1
TGCAGCGTGGGGAGGGAGGCCCCCGACGGAAAACTGTTTTTT | CSVGREAPDGKLFF | TRBV29-1 | - | - | TRBJ1-4
TGTGCCAGTGGAGTAAACATTCAGTACTTC | CASGVNIQYF | TRBV27 | - | - | TRBJ2-4
TGTGCCAGCAGCCTCCGGACTAGCGAGAAGGCAGATACGCAGTATTTT | CASSLRTSEKADTQYF | TRBV9 | TRBD2 | - | TRBJ2-3
TGTGCCAGCAGTTTGAGGGCAGCAGATACGCAGTATTTT | CASSLRAADTQYF | TRBV12-3/TRBV12-4 | - | once | TRBJ2-3
TGTGCCAGCAGCTTAACTAGCGGGACCACAGATACGCAGTATTTT | CASSLTSGTTDTQYF | TRBV11-3 | TRBD2 | - | TRBJ2-3
TGTGCCAGCTCAATGCAGGGGGCTGGAAACACCATATATTTT | CASSMQGAGNTIYF | TRBV18 | TRBD1 | - | TRBJ1-3
TGCGCCAGCAGCCAAGACATTGGGGGCAGGGGGAGAGAGCAGTACTTC | CASSQDIGGRGREQYF | TRBV5-1 | TRBD1 | - | TRBJ2-7
TGTGCCAGCAGACCTACGACAGGGTTGAACACTGAAGCTTTCTTT | CASRPTTGLNTEAFF | TRBV27 | TRBD1 | - | TRBJ1-1
TGTGCCAGCACCTTGACAGGTCCGGGGGGCTACACCTTC | CASTLTGPGGYTF | TRBV11-2 | - | once | TRBJ1-2
TGTGCCAGTAGCCGATACATGGGAGTGAACACTGAAGCTTTCTTT | CASSRYMGVNTEAFF | TRBV19 | - | - | TRBJ1-1
TGTGCCAGCGGGGAGGGCAGCTACGAGCAGTACTTC | CASGEGSYEQYF | TRBV2 | TRBD2 | - | TRBJ2-7